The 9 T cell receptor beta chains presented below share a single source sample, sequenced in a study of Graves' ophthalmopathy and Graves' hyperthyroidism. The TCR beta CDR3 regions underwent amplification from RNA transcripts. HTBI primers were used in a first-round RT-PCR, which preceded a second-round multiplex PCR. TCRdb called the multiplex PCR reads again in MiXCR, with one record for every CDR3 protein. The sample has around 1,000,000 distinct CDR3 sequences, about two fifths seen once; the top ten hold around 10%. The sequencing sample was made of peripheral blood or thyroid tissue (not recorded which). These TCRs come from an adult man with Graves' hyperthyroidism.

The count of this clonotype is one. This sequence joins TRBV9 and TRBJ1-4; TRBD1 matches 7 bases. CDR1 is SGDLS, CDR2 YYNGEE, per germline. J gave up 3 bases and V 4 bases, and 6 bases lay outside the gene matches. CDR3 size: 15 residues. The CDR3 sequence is CASSTGTVANEKLFF. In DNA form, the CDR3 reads TGTGCCAGCAGCACAGGGACAGTTGCTAATGAAAAACTGTTTTTT.

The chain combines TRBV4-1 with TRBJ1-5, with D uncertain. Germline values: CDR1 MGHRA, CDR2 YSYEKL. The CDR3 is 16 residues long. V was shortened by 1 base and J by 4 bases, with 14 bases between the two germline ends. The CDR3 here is CASSQVRPGPNQPQHF. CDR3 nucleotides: TGCGCCAGCAGCCAAGTGCGGCCGGGCCCAAATCAGCCCCAGCATTTT.

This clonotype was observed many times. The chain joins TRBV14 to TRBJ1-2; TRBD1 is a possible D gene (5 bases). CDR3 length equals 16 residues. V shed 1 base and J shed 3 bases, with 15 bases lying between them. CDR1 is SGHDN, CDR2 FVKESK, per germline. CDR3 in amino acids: CASSQGSQGGYYGYTF. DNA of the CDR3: TGTGCCAGCAGCCAAGGCTCCCAGGGAGGTTACTATGGCTACACCTTC.

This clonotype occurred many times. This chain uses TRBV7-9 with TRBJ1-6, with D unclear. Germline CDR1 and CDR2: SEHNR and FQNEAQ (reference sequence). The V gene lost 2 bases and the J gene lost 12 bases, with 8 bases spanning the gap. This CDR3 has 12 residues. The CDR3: CASSLSGRPLHF. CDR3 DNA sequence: TGTGCCAGCAGCTTATCGGGCCGACCCCTCCACTTT. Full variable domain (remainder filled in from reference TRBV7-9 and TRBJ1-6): DTGVSQNPRHKITKRGQNVTFRCDPISEHNRLYWYRQTLGQGPEFLTYFQNEAQLEKSRLLSDRFSAERPKGSFSTLEIQRTEQGDSAMYLCASSLSGRPLHFGNGTRLTVT.

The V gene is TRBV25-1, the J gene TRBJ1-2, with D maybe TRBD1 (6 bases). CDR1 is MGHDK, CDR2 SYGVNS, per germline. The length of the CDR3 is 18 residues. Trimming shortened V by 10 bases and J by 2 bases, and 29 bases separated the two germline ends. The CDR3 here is CATNQAPIQGVLNYGYTF. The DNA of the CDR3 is TGTGCCACCAACCAGGCTCCTATACAGGGTGTCTTGAACTATGGCTACACCTTC.

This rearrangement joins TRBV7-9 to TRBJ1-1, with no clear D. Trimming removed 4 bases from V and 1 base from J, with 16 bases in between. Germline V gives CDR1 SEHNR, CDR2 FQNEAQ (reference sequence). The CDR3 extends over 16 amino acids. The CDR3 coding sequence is TGTGCCAGCAGCTCAACCGAACTGACTGAGAACACTGAAGCTTTCTTT. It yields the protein CASSSTELTENTEAFF.

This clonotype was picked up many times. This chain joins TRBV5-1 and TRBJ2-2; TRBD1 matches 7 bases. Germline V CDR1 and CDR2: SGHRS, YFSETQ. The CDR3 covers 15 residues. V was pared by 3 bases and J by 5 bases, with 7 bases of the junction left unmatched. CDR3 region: CASSSPTGRTGELFF. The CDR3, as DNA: TGCGCCAGCAGCTCACCGACAGGGCGGACCGGGGAGCTGTTTTTT.

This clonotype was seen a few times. The CDR3 loop is CATSSQGTMETQYF. The DNA of the CDR3 is TGTGCCACCAGCTCCCAGGGGACCATGGAGACCCAGTACTTC. The V and J genes are TRBV15 and TRBJ2-5; D perhaps matches TRBD1 (6 bases). The CDR3 has 14 residues. The germline V gene has CDR1 LNHNV and CDR2 YYDKDF (reference sequence). The V and J ends lost 5 bases and 5 bases respectively, with 15 bases between them.

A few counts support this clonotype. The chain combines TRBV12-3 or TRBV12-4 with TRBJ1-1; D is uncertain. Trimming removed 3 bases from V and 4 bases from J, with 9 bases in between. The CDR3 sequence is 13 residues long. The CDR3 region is CASSFWLGTEAFF. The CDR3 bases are TGTGCCAGCAGTTTTTGGTTGGGCACTGAAGCTTTCTTT.